This is a list of T cell receptor beta chains from one sample in a study of blood T cells in healthy people across ages. TCRdb called the 5' RACE reads again in MiXCR, with one record for every CDR3 protein. Of about 1,500,000 distinct CDR3 sequences listed, roughly 28% were seen once; the top ten hold about 8%. Sequencing was performed on blood. These receptor sequences come from a woman aged 25-40 years in good health. Both conserved end residues are part of each CDR3. Fields, in order: CDR3 protein, V gene.

CDR3 protein: CAWSTLSGTTKNIQYF
V gene: TRBV30

CDR3 protein: CSVPRGPGNTEAFF
V gene: TRBV29-1

CDR3 protein: CASRETGAPGTQYF
V gene: TRBV11-2

CDR3 protein: CASSTGSRRETQYF
V gene: TRBV5-1

CDR3 protein: CASSQDHPASLEQYF
V gene: TRBV4-1

CDR3 protein: CSAKSVNEKLFF
V gene: TRBV20-1

CDR3 protein: CASSARGRANEQFF
V gene: TRBV7-9

CDR3 protein: CASSPTQGQPQHF
V gene: TRBV5-1

CDR3 protein: CATIEAGQNQPQHF
V gene: TRBV24-1

CDR3 protein: CASSLPGRGYTF
V gene: TRBV7-6

CDR3 protein: CASSSPGLATYEQYF
V gene: TRBV6-6

CDR3 protein: CASSERQGLSHGYTF
V gene: TRBV27

CDR3 protein: CASSVGASGTSYNEQVF
V gene: TRBV9

CDR3 protein: CASSPSTGNNGNTIYF
V gene: TRBV2

CDR3 protein: CATQPLAHPYEQYF
V gene: TRBV28

CDR3 protein: CASSFRNRGLGANVLTF
V gene: TRBV6-6

CDR3 protein: CSARYRDSVYNEQFF
V gene: TRBV20-1

CDR3 protein: CASSSLAGGPAETQYF
V gene: TRBV7-2

CDR3 protein: CASSSLGGSNEQYF
V gene: TRBV7-6

CDR3 protein: CASGLGTEAFF
V gene: TRBV6-6

CDR3 protein: CASSPMTATQETQYF
V gene: TRBV7-2

CDR3 protein: CASSGNRGQTQYF
V gene: TRBV19

CDR3 protein: CASSWGNYNEQFF
V gene: TRBV5-1

CDR3 protein: CASSQRGVGGFYNEQFF
V gene: TRBV7-2

CDR3 protein: CASSGSGYPSGYTF
V gene: TRBV7-2

CDR3 protein: CASSAYRRGETQYF
V gene: TRBV2

CDR3 protein: CASPTGQTYEQYF
V gene: TRBV11-2

CDR3 protein: CASSLAVADSDTQYF
V gene: TRBV5-1

CDR3 protein: CASSFEDPAYEQYF
V gene: TRBV5-1

CDR3 protein: CASSPGGGEGLYMNGYTF
V gene: TRBV7-2

CDR3 protein: CSVEDLWQGSYNEQFF
V gene: TRBV29-1

CDR3 protein: CSAYGTGTINEQFF
V gene: TRBV20-1

CDR3 protein: CATVGGAGTDTQYF
V gene: TRBV10-2

CDR3 protein: CASSLQGDGRTQYF
V gene: TRBV6-5

CDR3 protein: CASSRGFGWYRGPSNYGYTF
V gene: TRBV6-1

CDR3 protein: CASSLAGGDSYEQYF
V gene: TRBV5-1

CDR3 protein: CASGTGGSVRGYTF
V gene: TRBV2

CDR3 protein: CASSIRRESRNEQFF
V gene: TRBV19

CDR3 protein: CASSLVSGNSYNEQFF
V gene: TRBV5-1

CDR3 protein: CASSLGREDTQYF
V gene: TRBV7-2

CDR3 protein: CASSLRRPGGYEQFF
V gene: TRBV5-6

CDR3 protein: CASSAQGAIGYTF
V gene: TRBV6-1